The 14 T cell receptor beta chains below come from one sample, sequenced in a study of shared clonotypes between healthy human individuals. Assay used: immunoSEQ multiplex PCR; TCRdb lists only in-frame clones, some missing. The sample holds 1,500,000 or so clones, around 97% seen once. The sequencing sample was made of naive CD4+ T cells sorted from blood. Subset defined: CD45RA+ positively selected. Receptor source: a man in his thirties or forties in good health.

The J gene is TRBJ2-2, the V gene TRBV5-4; D perhaps matches TRBD1 (6 bases). This CDR3 region has 14 residues. The germline V gene has CDR1 SGHNT and CDR2 YYREEE (reference sequence). The V and J ends lost 3 bases and 15 bases respectively, with 21 bases between them. The chain's CDR3 is CASSSSGHPRMVFF. The CDR3 DNA reads as TGTGCCAGCAGCTCCTCGGGACACCCGAGGATGGTGTTTTTT.

J is TRBJ2-5 and V is TRBV10-3; D may be TRBD2 (5 bases). The germline V gene has CDR1 ENHRY and CDR2 SYGVKD. This CDR3 contains 11 residues. In nucleotides, the CDR3 is TGTGCGTCGGGGTGGGAAGAGACCCAGTACTTC. It is translated as CASGWEETQYF.

V and J are TRBV19 and TRBJ2-5; no firm D call. Trimming shortened V by 3 bases and J by 0 bases, and 11 bases separated the two germline ends. Germline lookup yields CDR1 LNHDA and CDR2 SQIVND (reference sequence). The CDR3 contains 15 residues. CDR3 loop: CASSIGLGYQETQYF. CDR3 DNA sequence: TGTGCCAGTAGTATCGGCCTGGGGTACCAAGAGACCCAGTACTTC.

The chain couples TRBV7-9 to TRBJ2-2; 8 bases are a match to TRBD1. Germline CDR1 reads SEHNR; CDR2 reads FQNEAQ (reference sequence). After removal of 10 bases from V and 4 bases from J, the junction contained 2 bases not matched to a gene. The CDR3 extends over 12 amino acids. In DNA, the CDR3 is TGTGCCATAACAGGGGGCACCGGGGAGCTGTTTTTT. It codes for CAITGGTGELFF.

The CDR3 sequence is CASSSRGGSYNEQFF. The CDR3 DNA reads as TGTGCCAGCAGCTCACGGGGGGGTTCGTACAATGAGCAGTTCTTC. The rearrangement joins TRBV6-1 to TRBJ2-1; 8 positions agree with TRBD2. After removal of 6 bases from V and 4 bases from J, the junction contained 8 bases not matched to a gene. The CDR3 runs 15 residues. Germline assignment: CDR1 MNHNS and CDR2 SASEGT.

J is TRBJ1-2 and V is TRBV6-1, with D unclear. The V gene lost 10 bases and the J gene lost 2 bases, with 11 bases spanning the gap. There are 12 residues in the CDR3. Looked up from germline, CDR1 is MNHNS and CDR2 is SASEGT. The CDR3 here is CATLVINYGYTF. The CDR3, as DNA: TGTGCCACCCTAGTCATAAACTATGGCTACACCTTC.

The chain links TRBV4-2 to TRBJ2-7; 9 bases are shared with TRBD2. CDR1 and CDR2 from the germline V gene are LGHNA and YNFKEQ. This CDR3 is built from 15 residues. V lost 3 bases to trimming and J lost 2 bases; unmatched junction nucleotides: 5. The CDR3 coding sequence is TGTGCCAGCAGCCAGGGACTAGCAGATACCTACGAGCAGTACTTC. Translated, it gives CASSQGLADTYEQYF.

This clone was counted a single time. The chain uses TRBV7-9 and TRBJ2-1, with 8 bases lining up with TRBD2. Trimming removed 4 bases from V and 4 bases from J; junction bases left unmatched: 9. Germline lookup yields CDR1 SEHNR and CDR2 FQNEAQ (reference sequence). This CDR3 is 16 amino acids long. The CDR3 reads CASSSFFGTSYNEQFF. The CDR3 DNA sequence: TGTGCCAGCAGCTCTTTCTTCGGGACTAGTTACAATGAGCAGTTCTTC.

The J gene is TRBJ1-1, the V gene TRBV2, with D tentatively TRBD1 (6 bases). With 6 bases removed from V and 2 bases from J, the gap between germline ends came to 13 bases. Looked up from germline, CDR1 is SNHLY and CDR2 is FYNNEI. The CDR3 totals 14 residues. CDR3 loop: CASRRDNSNTEAFF. The CDR3 DNA follows: TGTGCCAGCAGGCGGGACAACTCAAACACTGAAGCTTTCTTT.

The rearrangement links TRBV19 to TRBJ2-5; 7 bases agree with TRBD1. Germline V lookup: CDR1 LNHDA, CDR2 SQIVND (reference sequence). The CDR3 extends over 15 amino acids. V trimming: 4 bases; J trimming: 5 bases; junction bases outside the gene matches: 10. CDR3 protein: CASSTRQGRDETQYF. CDR3 sequence (DNA): TGTGCCAGTAGTACCCGACAGGGAAGAGATGAGACCCAGTACTTC. The whole variable domain, filled in from reference TRBV19 and TRBJ2-5, reads DGGITQSPKYLFRKEGQNVTLSCEQNLNHDAMYWYRQDPGQGLRLIYYSQIVNDFQKGDIAEGYSVSREKKESFPLTVTSAQKNPTAFYLCASSTRQGRDETQYFGPGTRLLVL.

A note on this clone: The same CDR3 is also encoded by other DNA sequences in this sample. The genes are TRBV5-5 and TRBJ1-5; D unresolved. The CDR3 has 13 residues. The germline V gene has CDR1 SGHKS and CDR2 YYEKEE (reference sequence). The V and J ends lost 0 bases and 5 bases respectively, with 6 bases between them. The chain's CDR3 is CASSLDLDQPQHF. The CDR3 coding sequence is TGTGCCAGCAGCTTGGATCTAGATCAGCCCCAGCATTTT.

This rearrangement joins TRBV5-6 to TRBJ1-5; no reliable D call. V dropped 0 bases and J dropped 6 bases, with 13 bases sitting between them. Germline assignment: CDR1 SGHDT and CDR2 YYEEEE. This CDR3 has 15 amino acids. Here the CDR3 reads CASSLGMGTVQPQHF. The CDR3 region has the DNA TGTGCCAGCAGCTTGGGTATGGGCACGGTTCAGCCCCAGCATTTT.

This chain connects TRBV7-3 to TRBJ2-3; no clear D gene. The CDR3 totals 14 residues. V lost 2 bases and J lost 6, with 12 bases in between. Germline V gives CDR1 SGHTA, CDR2 FQGTGA. The CDR3 DNA sequence: TGTGCCAGCAGCTTACGGTCGGGTTCGGATACGCAGTATTTT. Its translation is CASSLRSGSDTQYF. The whole variable domain, filled in from reference TRBV7-3 and TRBJ2-3, reads GAGVSQTPSNKVTEKGKYVELRCDPISGHTALYWYRQSLGQGPEFLIYFQGTGAADDSGLPNDRFFAVRPEGSVSTLKIQRTERGDSAVYLCASSLRSGSDTQYFGPGTRLTVL.

This chain connects TRBV25-1 to TRBJ2-3; TRBD2 is a possible D gene (5 bases). The length of the CDR3 is 16 residues. Between the trimmed V and J ends, which lost 4 bases and 2 bases, there was a span of 16 bases. The germline gives CDR1 MGHDK, CDR2 SYGVNS. The CDR3 reads CASSGFGLLITDTQYF. In nucleotides, the CDR3 is TGTGCCAGCAGTGGATTCGGACTTTTAATCACAGATACGCAGTATTTT.